This record looks at one TCR beta chain sequence and its context. What it recognizes is unknown. The CDR3 length is 13 residues. The germline V gene encodes CDR1 GTSNPN and CDR2 SVGIG (reference sequence). The V end was cut by 3 bases, the J end by 0 bases, with 6 bases between. The sample originates from a study of beta chain features in type 1 diabetes. Turning to the study itself: Sorted cell examination encompassed 85 million to 140 million cells across all samples. Study-wide results and limits: Significant though moderate, a shortening of TCRB CDR3s appeared in all four CD4+ subsets of Type 1 diabetes patients. Any PCR bias toward short templates would affect both groups alike.

The authors reverse transcribed all of the isolated RNA, so sequencing captured expressed TCRB transcripts. Clones were sequenced by immunoSEQ multiplex PCR, and TCRdb holds only the in-frame ones, with some missing. The data contain roughly 280,000 clones, 24% of them seen just once; the ten biggest clones take up 0.012%. This TCR came from a woman in her twenties or thirties with type 1 diabetes. Sequencing was carried out using naive CD4+ T cells from blood. V is TRBV30 and J is TRBJ1-3; no definite D call. The DNA for the CDR3 is TGTGCCTGGAGCCTTAGCTCTGGAAACACCATATATTTT. Translation: CAWSLSSGNTIYF.